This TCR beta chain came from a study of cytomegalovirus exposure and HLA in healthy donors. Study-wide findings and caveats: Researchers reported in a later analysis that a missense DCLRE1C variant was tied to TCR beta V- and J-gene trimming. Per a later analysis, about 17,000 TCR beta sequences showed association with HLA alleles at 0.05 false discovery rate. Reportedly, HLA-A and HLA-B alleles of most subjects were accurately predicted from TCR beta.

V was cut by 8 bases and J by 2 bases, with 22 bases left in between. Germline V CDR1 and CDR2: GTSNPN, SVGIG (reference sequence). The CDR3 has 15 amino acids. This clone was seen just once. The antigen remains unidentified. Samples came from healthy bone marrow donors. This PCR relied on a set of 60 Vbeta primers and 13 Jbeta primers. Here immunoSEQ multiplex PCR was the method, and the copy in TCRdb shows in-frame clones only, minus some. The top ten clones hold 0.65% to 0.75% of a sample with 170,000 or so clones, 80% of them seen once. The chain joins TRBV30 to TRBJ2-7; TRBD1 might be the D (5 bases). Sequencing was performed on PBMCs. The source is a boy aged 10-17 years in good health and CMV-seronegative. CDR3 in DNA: TGTGCCCTTCAGGGATTACCTTCAAACCCCTACGAGCAGTACTTC. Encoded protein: CALQGLPSNPYEQYF.